The entry below gives a single TCR beta chain sequence along with its context. Antigen specificity is unknown. A clone one base away is much larger, so this may be a read error. This sample stems from a study of T cell repertoires in cytomegalovirus infection. Overall study: Indicated by public TCR beta signatures were CMV infection and matching HLA type. Study observations and caveats: CMV carriers with the relevant HLA were identified by cumulative public TCR beta family frequency. The ex vivo response was dominated by HLA-C-restricted CMV-specific TCR beta clonotypes.

The CDR3 is made up of 22 amino acids. The trim removed 4 bases at V and 2 bases at J, leaving 22 bases unmatched. CDR1 and CDR2 from the germline V gene are SGHTA and FQGNSA. TCRdb used MiXCR to reprocess the reads, holding one entry per CDR3 protein. The profile shows a few hundred thousand distinct CDR3 sequences, 9.5% of them singletons. The sequencing sample was made of PBMCs. This clonotype originated in a human donor in good health (CMV status not recorded). Some clones in this sample may be carry-over from other donors' samples. The V call is TRBV7-2, the J call TRBJ2-7; 14 nucleotides line up with TRBD2. The CDR3 sequence is CASSSTPGFRTSGRPLTYEQYF. The CDR3 bases are TGTGCCAGCAGCTCGACGCCGGGGTTTCGGACTAGCGGGAGGCCCCTAACCTACGAGCAGTACTTC.